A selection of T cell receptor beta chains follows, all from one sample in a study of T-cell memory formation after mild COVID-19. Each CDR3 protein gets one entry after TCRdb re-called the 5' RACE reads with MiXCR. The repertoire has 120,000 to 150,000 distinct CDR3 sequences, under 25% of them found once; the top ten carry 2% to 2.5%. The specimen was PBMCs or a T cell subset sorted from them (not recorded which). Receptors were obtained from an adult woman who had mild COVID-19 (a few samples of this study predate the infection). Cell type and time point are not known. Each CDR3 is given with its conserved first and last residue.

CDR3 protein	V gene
CTSSQTGTRDNEQFF	TRBV1
CASSPSSGGYQVSEAFF	TRBV5-1
CASSFSSGFNEQFF	TRBV12-3/TRBV12-4
CASSLKRGYQETQYF	TRBV7-2
CATSRKILGSPVVSYEQYF	TRBV15
CASRNQGILPDTQYF	TRBV5-1
CATSDPGEATGELFF	TRBV24-1
CASSLDGRDYGYTF	TRBV5-6
CASSERGGTDTQYF	TRBV2
CASSGESGQFF	TRBV2
CSASPTEGYTDTQYF	TRBV20-1
CAWSVGTVPNEQFF	TRBV30
CATSRATRKETQYF	TRBV15
CATEVYGQPQHF	TRBV15
CASSESTGSTDTQYF	TRBV25-1
CSARGQGGHAAQYF	TRBV20-1
CASSLAGQGVTDTQYF	TRBV7-6
CASSRGLAGDSYEQYF	TRBV5-1